This T cell receptor beta chain was retrieved from a study of blood T cell repertoires in COVID-19. With 3 bases clipped from V and 8 bases from J, the junction kept 3 bases outside the gene matches. Germline CDR1 SGHAT, CDR2 FQNNGV. CDR3 length equals 14 residues. In the authors' methods: Nucleated cell number was recorded as an estimate derived from reference gene primer amplification. Data came from immunoSEQ multiplex PCR; TCRdb stores just in-frame clones and leaves some out. V and J calls and clone size are copied from that table; D and trimming were computed from the DNA. The sample has approximately 77,000 clones, about 80% seen once.

Sequencing was performed on peripheral blood. V usage is TRBV11-2 and J usage is TRBJ2-7; 14 bases agree with TRBD2. The clonotype was recovered from a woman aged 70-85 years with acute or convalescent COVID-19. The CDR3 region has the DNA TGTGCCAGCAGCTTTGGACTAGCGGGGGGACAGCAGTACTTC. It is translated as CASSFGLAGGQQYF. The full variable domain, its missing parts supplied by reference TRBV11-2 and TRBJ2-7, is EAGVAQSPRYKIIEKRQSVAFWCNPISGHATLYWYQQILGQGPKLLIQFQNNGVVDDSQLPKDRFSAERLKGVDSTLKIQPAKLEDSAVYLCASSFGLAGGQQYFGPGTRLTVT.